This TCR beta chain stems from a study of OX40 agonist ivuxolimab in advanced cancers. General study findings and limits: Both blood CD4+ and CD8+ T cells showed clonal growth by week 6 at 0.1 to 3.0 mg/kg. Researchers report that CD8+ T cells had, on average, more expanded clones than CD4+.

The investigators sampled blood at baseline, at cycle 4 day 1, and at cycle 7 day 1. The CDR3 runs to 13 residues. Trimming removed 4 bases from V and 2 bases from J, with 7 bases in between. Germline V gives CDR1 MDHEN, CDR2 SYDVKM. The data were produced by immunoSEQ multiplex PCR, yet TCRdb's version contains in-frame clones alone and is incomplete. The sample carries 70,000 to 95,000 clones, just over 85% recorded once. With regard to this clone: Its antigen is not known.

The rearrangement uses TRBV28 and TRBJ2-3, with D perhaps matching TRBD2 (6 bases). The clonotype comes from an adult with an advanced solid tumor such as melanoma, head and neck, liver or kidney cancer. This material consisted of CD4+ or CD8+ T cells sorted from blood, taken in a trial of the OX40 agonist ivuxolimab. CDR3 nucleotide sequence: TGTGCCAGCAGTTCGGGACTCACAGATACGCAGTATTTT. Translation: CASSSGLTDTQYF.